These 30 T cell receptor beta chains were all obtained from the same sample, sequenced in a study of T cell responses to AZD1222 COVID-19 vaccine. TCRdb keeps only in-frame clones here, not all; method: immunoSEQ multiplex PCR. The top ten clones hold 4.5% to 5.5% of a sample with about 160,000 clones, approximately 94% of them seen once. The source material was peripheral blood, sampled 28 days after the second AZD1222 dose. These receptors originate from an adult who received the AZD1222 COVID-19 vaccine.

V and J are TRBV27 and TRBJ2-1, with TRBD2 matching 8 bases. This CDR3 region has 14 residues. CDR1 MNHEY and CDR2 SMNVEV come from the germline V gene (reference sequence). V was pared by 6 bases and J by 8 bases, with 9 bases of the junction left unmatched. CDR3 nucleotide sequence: TGTGCCAGCAGCCTGTACGGGAGGGCTGATGAGCAGTTCTTC. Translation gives CASSLYGRADEQFF.

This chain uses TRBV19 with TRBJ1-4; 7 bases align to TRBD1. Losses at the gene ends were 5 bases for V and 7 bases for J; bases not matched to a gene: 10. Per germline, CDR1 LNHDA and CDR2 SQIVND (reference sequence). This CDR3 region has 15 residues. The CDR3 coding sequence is TGTGCCAGTAGTCCGATCATATCAGGGGGTGAAAAACTGTTTTTT. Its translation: CASSPIISGGEKLFF.

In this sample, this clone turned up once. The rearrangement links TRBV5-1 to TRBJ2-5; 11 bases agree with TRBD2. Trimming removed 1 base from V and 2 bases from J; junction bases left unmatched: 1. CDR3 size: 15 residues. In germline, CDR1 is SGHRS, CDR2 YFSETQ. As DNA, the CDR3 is TGCGCCAGCAGCTTGACTAGCGGGAGTCAAGAGACCCAGTACTTC. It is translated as CASSLTSGSQETQYF.

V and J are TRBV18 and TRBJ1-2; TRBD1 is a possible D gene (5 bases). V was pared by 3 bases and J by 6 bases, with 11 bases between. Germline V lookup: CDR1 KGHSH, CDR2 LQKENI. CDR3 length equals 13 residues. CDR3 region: CASSPDSMNGYTF. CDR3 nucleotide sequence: TGTGCCAGCTCACCCGACAGTATGAATGGCTACACCTTC.

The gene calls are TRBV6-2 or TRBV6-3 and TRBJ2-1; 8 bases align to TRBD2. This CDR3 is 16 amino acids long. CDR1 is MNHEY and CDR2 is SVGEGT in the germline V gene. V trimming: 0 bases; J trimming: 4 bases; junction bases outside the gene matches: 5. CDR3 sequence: CASSYSTGGPYNEQFF. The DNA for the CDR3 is TGTGCCAGCAGTTACTCAACGGGAGGGCCGTACAATGAGCAGTTCTTC.

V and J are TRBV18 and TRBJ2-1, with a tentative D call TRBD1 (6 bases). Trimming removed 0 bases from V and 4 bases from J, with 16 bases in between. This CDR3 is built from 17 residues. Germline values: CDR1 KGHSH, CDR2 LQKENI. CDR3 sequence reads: CASSPPTVQGSYNEQFF. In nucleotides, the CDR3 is TGTGCCAGCTCACCACCCACGGTCCAGGGGTCGTACAATGAGCAGTTCTTC.

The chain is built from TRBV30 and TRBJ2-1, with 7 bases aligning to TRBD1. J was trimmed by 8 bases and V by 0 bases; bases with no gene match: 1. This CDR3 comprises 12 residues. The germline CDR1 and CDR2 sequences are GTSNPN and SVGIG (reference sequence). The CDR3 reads CAWSVQGYEQFF. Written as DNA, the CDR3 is TGTGCCTGGAGTGTACAGGGGTATGAGCAGTTCTTC.

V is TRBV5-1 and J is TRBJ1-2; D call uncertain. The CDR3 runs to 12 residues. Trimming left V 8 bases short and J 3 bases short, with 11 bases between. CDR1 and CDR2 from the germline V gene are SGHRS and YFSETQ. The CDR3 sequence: CARGDGYYGYTF. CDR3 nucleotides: TGCGCCAGGGGTGACGGGTACTATGGCTACACCTTC. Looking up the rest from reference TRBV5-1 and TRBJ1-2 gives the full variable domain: KAGVTQTPRYLIKTRGQQVTLSCSPISGHRSVSWYQQTPGQGLQFLFEYFSETQRNKGNFPGRFSGRQFSNSRSEMNVSTLELGDSALYLCARGDGYYGYTFGSGTRLTVV.

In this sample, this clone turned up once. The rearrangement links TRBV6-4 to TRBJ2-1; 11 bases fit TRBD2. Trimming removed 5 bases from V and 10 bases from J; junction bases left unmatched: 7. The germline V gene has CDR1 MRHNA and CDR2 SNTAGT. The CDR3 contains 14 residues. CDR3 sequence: CASSPTSGVWEQFF. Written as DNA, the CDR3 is TGTGCCAGCAGTCCGACTAGCGGGGTCTGGGAGCAGTTCTTC.

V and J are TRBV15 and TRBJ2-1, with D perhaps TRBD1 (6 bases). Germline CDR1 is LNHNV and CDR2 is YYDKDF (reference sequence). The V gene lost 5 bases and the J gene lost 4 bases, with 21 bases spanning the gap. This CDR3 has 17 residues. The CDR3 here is CATSGYGNRDTYNEQFF. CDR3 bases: TGTGCCACCAGCGGATACGGCAACCGGGACACTTACAATGAGCAGTTCTTC.

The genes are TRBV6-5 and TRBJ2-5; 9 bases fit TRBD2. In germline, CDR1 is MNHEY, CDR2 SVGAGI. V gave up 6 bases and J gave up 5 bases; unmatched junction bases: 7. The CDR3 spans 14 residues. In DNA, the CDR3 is TGTGCCAGCAGGGGACTAGCAGTGATGGAGACCCAGTACTTC. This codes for CASRGLAVMETQYF.

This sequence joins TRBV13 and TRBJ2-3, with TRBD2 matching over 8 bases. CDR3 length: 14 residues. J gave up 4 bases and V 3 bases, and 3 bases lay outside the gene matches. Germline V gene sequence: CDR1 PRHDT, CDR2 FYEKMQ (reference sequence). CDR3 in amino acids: CASSFGRAPDTQYF. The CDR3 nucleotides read TGTGCCAGCAGCTTCGGGAGGGCCCCAGATACGCAGTATTTT.

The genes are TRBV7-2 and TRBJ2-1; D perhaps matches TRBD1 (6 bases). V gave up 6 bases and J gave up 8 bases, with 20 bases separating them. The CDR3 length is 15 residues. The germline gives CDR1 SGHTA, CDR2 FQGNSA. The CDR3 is CASSPQGFREDEQFF. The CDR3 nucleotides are TGTGCCAGCAGTCCCCAGGGGTTCCGAGAGGATGAGCAGTTCTTC.

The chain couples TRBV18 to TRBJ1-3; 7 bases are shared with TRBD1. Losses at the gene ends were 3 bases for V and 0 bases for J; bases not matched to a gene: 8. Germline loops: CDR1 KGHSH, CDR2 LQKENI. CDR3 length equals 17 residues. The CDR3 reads CASSPSTGTASGNTIYF. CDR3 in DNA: TGTGCCAGCTCACCCTCGACCGGGACAGCCTCTGGAAACACCATATATTTT.

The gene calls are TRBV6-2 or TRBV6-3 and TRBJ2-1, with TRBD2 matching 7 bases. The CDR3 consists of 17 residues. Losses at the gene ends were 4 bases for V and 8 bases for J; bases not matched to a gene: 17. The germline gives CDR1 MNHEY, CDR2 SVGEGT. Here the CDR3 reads CASSFFSLREGRDEQFF. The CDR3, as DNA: TGTGCCAGCAGTTTCTTCTCCTTGAGGGAGGGCCGCGATGAGCAGTTCTTC.

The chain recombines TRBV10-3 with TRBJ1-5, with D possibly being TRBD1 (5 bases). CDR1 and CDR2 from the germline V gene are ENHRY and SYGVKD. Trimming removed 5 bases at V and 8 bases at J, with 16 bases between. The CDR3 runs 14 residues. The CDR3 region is CAISWGGGNEPQHF. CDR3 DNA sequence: TGTGCCATCAGTTGGGGCGGTGGGAACGAGCCCCAGCATTTT.

The CDR3: CASSQEVGTLSPLHF. The CDR3 DNA sequence: TGTGCCAGCAGCCAAGAGGTAGGGACACTTTCACCCCTCCACTTT. This chain joins TRBV3-1 (or the pseudogene TRBV3-2) and TRBJ1-6; D is perhaps TRBD1 (6 bases). V was cut by 0 bases and J by 9 bases, with 12 bases left in between. This CDR3 has 15 amino acids. Per the germline V gene, CDR1 is LGHDT and CDR2 is YNNKEL (reference sequence).

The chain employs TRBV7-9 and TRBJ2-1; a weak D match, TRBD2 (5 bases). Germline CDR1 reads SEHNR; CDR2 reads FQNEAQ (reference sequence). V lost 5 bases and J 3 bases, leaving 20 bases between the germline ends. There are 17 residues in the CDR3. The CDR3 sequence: CASSATSPADNYNEQFF. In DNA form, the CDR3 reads TGTGCCAGCAGCGCCACCTCTCCAGCGGATAACTACAATGAGCAGTTCTTC.

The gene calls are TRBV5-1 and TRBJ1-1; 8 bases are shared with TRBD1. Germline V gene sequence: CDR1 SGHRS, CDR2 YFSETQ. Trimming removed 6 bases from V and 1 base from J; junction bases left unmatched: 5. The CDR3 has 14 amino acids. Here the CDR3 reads CASTPGQANTEAFF. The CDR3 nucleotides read TGCGCCAGCACCCCGGGACAGGCGAACACTGAAGCTTTCTTT. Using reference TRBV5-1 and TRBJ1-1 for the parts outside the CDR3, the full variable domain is KAGVTQTPRYLIKTRGQQVTLSCSPISGHRSVSWYQQTPGQGLQFLFEYFSETQRNKGNFPGRFSGRQFSNSRSEMNVSTLELGDSALYLCASTPGQANTEAFFGQGTRLTVV.

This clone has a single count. Written as DNA, the CDR3 is TGTGCCAGCAGCCGAGCCGGGACTAGCGGTTACGAGCAGTACTTC. It encodes CASSRAGTSGYEQYF. The chain links TRBV13 to TRBJ2-7, with 11 bases matching TRBD2. Germline loops: CDR1 PRHDT, CDR2 FYEKMQ (reference sequence). Trimming took 5 bases from V and 4 from J; bases not matched to a gene: 7. The CDR3 extends over 15 amino acids.

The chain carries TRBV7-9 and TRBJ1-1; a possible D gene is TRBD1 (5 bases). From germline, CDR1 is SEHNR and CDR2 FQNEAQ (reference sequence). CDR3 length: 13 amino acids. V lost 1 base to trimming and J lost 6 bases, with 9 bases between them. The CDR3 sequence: CASSLGGGAEAFF. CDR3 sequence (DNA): TGTGCCAGCAGCTTAGGGGGAGGGGCTGAAGCTTTCTTT.

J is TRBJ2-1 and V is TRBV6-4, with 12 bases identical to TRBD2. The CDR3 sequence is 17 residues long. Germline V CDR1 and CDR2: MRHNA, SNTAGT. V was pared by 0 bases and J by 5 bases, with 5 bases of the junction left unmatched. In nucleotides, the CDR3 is TGTGCCAGCAGTGACTCAGCACTAGCGGGAGGTAACAATGAGCAGTTCTTC. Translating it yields CASSDSALAGGNNEQFF.

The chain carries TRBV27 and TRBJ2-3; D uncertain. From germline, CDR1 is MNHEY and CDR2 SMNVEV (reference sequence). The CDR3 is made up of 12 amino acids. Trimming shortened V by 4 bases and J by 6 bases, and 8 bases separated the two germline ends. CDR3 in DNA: TGTGCCAGCAGTTCGGCCTGGGATACGCAGTATTTT. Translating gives CASSSAWDTQYF.

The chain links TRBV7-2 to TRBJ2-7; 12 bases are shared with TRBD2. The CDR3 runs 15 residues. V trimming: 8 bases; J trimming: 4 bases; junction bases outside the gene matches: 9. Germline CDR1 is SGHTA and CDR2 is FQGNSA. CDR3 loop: CASLRSLAGGYEQYF. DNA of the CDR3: TGTGCCAGCTTAAGGTCCCTAGCGGGAGGGTACGAGCAGTACTTC.

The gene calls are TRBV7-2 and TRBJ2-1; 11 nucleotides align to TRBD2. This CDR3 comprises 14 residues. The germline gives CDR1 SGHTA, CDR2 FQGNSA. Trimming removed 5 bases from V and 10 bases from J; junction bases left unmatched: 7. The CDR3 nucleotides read TGTGCCAGCAGCCCAATAGCGGGAGGGTGGGAGCAGTTCTTC. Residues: CASSPIAGGWEQFF. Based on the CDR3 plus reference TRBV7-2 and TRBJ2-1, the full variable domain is GAGVSQSPSNKVTEKGKDVELRCDPISGHTALYWYRQSLGQGLEFLIYFQGNSAPDKSGLPSDRFSAERTGGSVSTLTIQRTQQEDSAVYLCASSPIAGGWEQFFGPGTRLTVL.

The DNA for the CDR3 is TGCGCCAGCAGCTTGGCTCTAGGGGGTACCGGCGGCGAGCAGTACTTC. Its translation is CASSLALGGTGGEQYF. The J gene is TRBJ2-7, the V gene TRBV5-1; maybe TRBD1 (6 bases). V was shortened by 0 bases and J by 6 bases, with 19 bases between the two germline ends. Per the germline V gene, CDR1 is SGHRS and CDR2 is YFSETQ. The CDR3 sequence is 16 residues long.

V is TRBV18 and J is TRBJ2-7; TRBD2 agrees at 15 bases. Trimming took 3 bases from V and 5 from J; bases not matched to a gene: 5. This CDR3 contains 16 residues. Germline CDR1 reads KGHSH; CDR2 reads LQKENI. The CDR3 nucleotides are TGTGCCAGCTCACCTCAGGGACTAGCGGGAGGCAACGAGCAGTACTTC. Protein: CASSPQGLAGGNEQYF.

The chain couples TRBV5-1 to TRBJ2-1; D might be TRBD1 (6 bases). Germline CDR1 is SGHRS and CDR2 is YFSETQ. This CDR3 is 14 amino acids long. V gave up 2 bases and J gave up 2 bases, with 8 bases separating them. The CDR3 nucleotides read TGCGCCAGCAGCTTAAGGGACACCTACAATGAGCAGTTCTTC. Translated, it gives CASSLRDTYNEQFF.

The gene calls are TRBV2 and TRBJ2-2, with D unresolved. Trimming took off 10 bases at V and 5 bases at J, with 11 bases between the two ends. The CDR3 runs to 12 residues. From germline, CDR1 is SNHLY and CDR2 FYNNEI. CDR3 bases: TGTGCCAACTACATCGGTACCGGGGAGCTGTTTTTT. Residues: CANYIGTGELFF.

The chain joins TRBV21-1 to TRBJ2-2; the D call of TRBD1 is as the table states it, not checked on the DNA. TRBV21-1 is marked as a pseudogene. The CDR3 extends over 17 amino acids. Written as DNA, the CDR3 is TGTGCCAGCAGCAAAGCGCTTCCAGTTAAGAACACCGGGGAGCTGTTTTTT. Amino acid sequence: CASSKALPVKNTGELFF.